This is a list of T cell receptor beta chains from one sample in a study of early T cells in non-severe SARS-CoV-2 infection. A single record per CDR3 protein comes from TCRdb applying MiXCR to the 5' RACE reads. The sample consists of about 36,000 distinct CDR3 sequences, 8% to 10% of them appearing once. The sample taken for sequencing was whole blood. The receptors shown here come from an adult who was a healthcare worker with PCR-confirmed SARS-CoV-2 infection or an uninfected control (not recorded which). Each CDR3 is given without its conserved first and last residue.

CDR3 length | V gene | CDR3 protein
10 | TRBV4-1 | ASRVAFTEAF
15 | TRBV11-3 | ASSLRAGGSNTGELF
7 | TRBV20-1 | SATRGAF
13 | TRBV2 | ASRGGGRVNTEAF
11 | TRBV2 | ATDRLETDTQY
13 | TRBV28 | ASTTTSQGANGYT
11 | TRBV6-2/TRBV6-3 | ASSAGFSYDYT
12 | TRBV19 | ASSIGGYGNTIY
14 | TRBV11-2 | ASSGRWTGVNSPLH
14 | TRBV3-1 | ASSQVGLAAGGELF
15 | TRBV7-2 | ASSPGISGASTDTQY
15 | TRBV24-1 | ATSDLRPGQGSYEQY
11 | TRBV5-5 | ASSLQGDTEAF
13 | TRBV12-3/TRBV12-4 | ASSFMTGLNSPLH
16 | TRBV5-5 | ASSYGTSGDYQQETQY
13 | TRBV7-2 | ASSLLVGGYNEQF
11 | TRBV20-1 | SASPEGRETQY
11 | TRBV29-1 | SVGTGANYGYT
12 | TRBV6-2/TRBV6-3 | ASTLALSSYEQY
12 | TRBV7-2 | ASSLIPEGAAQY
13 | TRBV3-1 | ASSQVSGANYGYT
12 | TRBV20-1 | SAPRPLTKNIQY
12 | TRBV3-1 | ASSQEVRGYGYT
12 | TRBV5-4 | ASSQPEKLYGYT
10 | TRBV28 | ASGSGANVLT
9 | TRBV29-1 | SVDAGSGYT
13 | TRBV7-8 | ASSEMDRVEETQY
11 | TRBV28 | ASSFSNSYEQY
15 | TRBV5-4 | ASSYTRGGATNEKLF
13 | TRBV6-1 | ASSYDRGNQETQY
12 | TRBV7-2 | ASSSGASPFGYT
11 | TRBV20-1 | SASPAGQETQH
14 | TRBV12-3/TRBV12-4 | ASSQRSSGIYNEQF
13 | TRBV7-7 | ASSPHPGTSHEQF
12 | TRBV6-2/TRBV6-3 | ASSIQLRAYEQY
20 | TRBV7-3 | ASSLTGPSDPYHNSGANVLT
12 | TRBV6-5 | ASSYSGTGNGYT
12 | TRBV25-1 | ASSRALEGTEAF
12 | TRBV11-1 | ASSLARSGETQY
12 | TRBV7-3 | ASSYLPGLNEQF